These T cell receptor beta chains were read from a single sample in a study of control samples from healthy donors and cancer patients. Some clones are missing from TCRdb's copy, which holds only in-frame ones; the method was immunoSEQ multiplex PCR. In the table there are 120,000 to 150,000 clones, 93% of which are singletons. The source material was blood. These receptors were taken from a young man in good health. The CDR3 runs from the conserved cysteine through the conserved F or W. A D gene is named only where the DNA matches it firmly. Clone sizes are given selectively: once, few, many, or a class where the clone is expanded.

V gene	clone size	J gene	D gene	CDR3 DNA	CDR3 protein
TRBV30	.	TRBJ1-2	.	TGTGCTTGCACGGGGTATAACTATGGCTACACCTTC	CACTGYNYGYTF
TRBV19	.	TRBJ1-1	.	TGTGCCAGTAGTATAACCCCAAGGGGAAGGGGCACTGAAGCTTTCTTT	CASSITPRGRGTEAFF
TRBV2	.	TRBJ2-3	TRBD2	TGTGCCAGCAGAGAAGCGGGAGGCCTGACAGATACGCAGTATTTT	CASREAGGLTDTQYF
TRBV30	.	TRBJ1-1	.	TGTGCCTGGAGTGTAGTTTCAGGGGCTGGCGGCACTGAAGCTTTCTTT	CAWSVVSGAGGTEAFF
TRBV4-3	.	TRBJ2-1	TRBD2	TGCGCCAGCAGCCAAGGACTAGCGGGCTCCTACAATGAGCAGTTCTTC	CASSQGLAGSYNEQFF
TRBV28	.	TRBJ2-1	TRBD1	TGTGCCAGCAGTTTGAAGGGGGCGGGTTACAATGAGCAGTTCTTC	CASSLKGAGYNEQFF
TRBV6-2/TRBV6-3	.	TRBJ1-4	.	TGTGCCAGCAGTTTTCGGCCCCGACCTTTTGAAAAACTGTTTTTT	CASSFRPRPFEKLFF
TRBV9	few	TRBJ1-1	.	TGTGCCAGCAGCCCCGACCCGGGACAACCTATCGGGGCTTTCTTT	CASSPDPGQPIGAFF
TRBV12-5	.	TRBJ1-1	.	TGTGCTAGTGGCCTCCAGACAGAGAACACTGAAGCTTTCTTT	CASGLQTENTEAFF
TRBV6-4	.	TRBJ1-5	.	TGTGCCAGCAGTGACTCGGGGGGGGTGTGCAATCAGCCCCAGCATTTT	CASSDSGGVCNQPQHF
TRBV4-1	.	TRBJ2-1	TRBD1	TGCGCCAGCAGCCCTATCTCGGACAGGTACAACAATGAGCAGTTCTTC	CASSPISDRYNNEQFF
TRBV11-1	.	TRBJ2-1	.	TGTGCCAGCAGCTTGACGGGGGAGACGTACAATGAGCAGTTCTTC	CASSLTGETYNEQFF
TRBV15	.	TRBJ1-2	.	TGTGCCACCAGCAGAGATAGATTTTCCGGCCAGGGCTATGGCTACACCTTC	CATSRDRFSGQGYGYTF
TRBV9	.	TRBJ2-7	.	TGTGCCAGCAGCGTAGGAGCGGGCGAGCAGTACTTC	CASSVGAGEQYF
TRBV27	.	TRBJ1-2	.	TGTGCCAGCAGTTTACGAGGGACGGATGCTAACTATGGCTACACCTTC	CASSLRGTDANYGYTF
TRBV6-2/TRBV6-3	.	TRBJ2-1	.	TGTGCCAGCAGTTACTCGACGTGGGGGCAGTTCTTC	CASSYSTWGQFF
TRBV6-5	.	TRBJ2-7	TRBD1	TGTGCCAGCAAAGGACAGGGTTTCAACGAGCAGTACTTC	CASKGQGFNEQYF
TRBV9	.	TRBJ2-1	.	TGTGCCAGCAGCCCACCCTCGGGACCATCCTACAATGAGCAGTTCTTC	CASSPPSGPSYNEQFF
TRBV4-1	once	TRBJ2-1	TRBD2	TGCGCCAGCAGCCAATTCCGGACTAGCGGGGGGCCGGGTGAGCAGTTCTTC	CASSQFRTSGGPGEQFF
TRBV9	once	TRBJ2-1	.	TGTGCCAGCAGCGTAGAGTCGGTCTTAAAGAGCTCCTACAATGAGCAGTTCTTC	CASSVESVLKSSYNEQFF
TRBV6-6	.	TRBJ1-4	TRBD1	TGTGCCAGCAGCCGATGGGACAGGGGGCCAACTAATGAAAAACTGTTTTTT	CASSRWDRGPTNEKLFF
TRBV9	.	TRBJ2-7	TRBD2	TGTGCCAGCAGCGCCGGACTAGGGGAGCAGTACTTC	CASSAGLGEQYF
TRBV7-9	.	TRBJ1-4	.	TGTGCCAGCAGCCCAAAGCTCCCCGGCGGAAGTAATGAAAAACTGTTTTTT	CASSPKLPGGSNEKLFF
TRBV6-2/TRBV6-3	.	TRBJ2-7	.	TGTGCCAGCAGCCAGAAGAAAACAGGGCTTTTAGGCGAGCAGTACTTC	CASSQKKTGLLGEQYF
TRBV23-1	.	TRBJ2-1	TRBD2	TGCGCCAGCAGTCATCGGAGCGAGCGGGGGGGAGATGAGCAGTTCTTC	CASSHRSERGGDEQFF
TRBV19	.	TRBJ2-2	.	TGTGCCAGTAGTATAGGTGGCTATAACACCGGGGAGCTGTTTTTT	CASSIGGYNTGELFF
TRBV4-1	.	TRBJ2-1	.	TGCGCCAGCAGCCAATTGGTGGGAGCGGCCCACAATGAGCAGTTCTTC	CASSQLVGAAHNEQFF
TRBV29-1	.	TRBJ2-7	.	TGCAGCGTTGAGGGCAGGGCGAGGCGGGAGCAGTACTTC	CSVEGRARREQYF
TRBV7-8	.	TRBJ2-7	.	TGTGCCAGCAGCTTAGGATTGGACCGCGAGCAGTACTTC	CASSLGLDREQYF
TRBV13	.	TRBJ2-1	TRBD2	TGTGCCAGCTCTGATAGCGGGTACAATGAGCAGTTCTTC	CASSDSGYNEQFF
TRBV6-5	.	TRBJ2-7	.	TGTGCCAGCAGCAGGGAGAGGAGCTCCTACGAGCAGTACTTC	CASSRERSSYEQYF
TRBV5-8	.	TRBJ1-1	.	TGTGCCAGCAGCAGGTGGACAGCTGAAGCTTTCTTT	CASSRWTAEAFF
TRBV10-3	.	TRBJ1-5	.	TGTGCCATCAGTGAGGCGAATCAGCCCCAGCATTTT	CAISEANQPQHF
TRBV12-3/TRBV12-4	.	TRBJ1-2	TRBD1	TGTGCCAGCAGTTTGGCAGGGGGTTATGGCTACACCTTC	CASSLAGGYGYTF
TRBV7-6	.	TRBJ2-7	.	TGTGCCAGCAGCTTGCGGGGGACAGTCCCCTACGAGCAGTACTTC	CASSLRGTVPYEQYF
TRBV12-3/TRBV12-4	.	TRBJ2-2	.	TGTGCCAGCAGCCCTACCCTAGCCGGGGAGCTGTTTTTT	CASSPTLAGELFF
TRBV9	.	TRBJ1-5	.	TGTGCCAGCAGCATTAGGACCGATCAGCCCCAGCATTTT	CASSIRTDQPQHF
TRBV4-3	.	TRBJ2-1	.	TGCGCCAGCAGCCAAGATCTTTTAGCGGTCTACAATGAGCAGTTCTTC	CASSQDLLAVYNEQFF
TRBV7-3	.	TRBJ1-5	.	TGTGCCAGCAGCACATATAGCAATCAGCCCCAGCATTTT	CASSTYSNQPQHF
TRBV5-1	.	TRBJ2-5	TRBD1	TGCGCCAGCAGCTCAGAGCGCCGGGACAGCCAAGAGACCCAGTACTTC	CASSSERRDSQETQYF
TRBV5-1	.	TRBJ1-4	TRBD1	TGCGCCAGCAGCGCGAACACAGGGGAAGGTGAAAAACTGTTTTTT	CASSANTGEGEKLFF
TRBV11-2	once	TRBJ1-5	TRBD1	TGTGCCAGCAGCCCGACTACAGGGGCCAATCAGCCCCAGCATTTT	CASSPTTGANQPQHF
TRBV7-9	.	TRBJ1-1	TRBD1	TGTGCCAGCAGCCCACCCGGACAGGGGTACATGAACACTGAAGCTTTCTTT	CASSPPGQGYMNTEAFF
TRBV5-1	.	TRBJ2-7	TRBD2	TGCGCCAGCAGCTTGATCAGGGAGGGCGAGCAGTACTTC	CASSLIREGEQYF
TRBV4-1	.	TRBJ2-2	.	TGCGCCAGCAGCCAAGATAGCGCGAGTAACACCGGGGAGCTGTTTTTT	CASSQDSASNTGELFF
TRBV2	.	TRBJ2-2	TRBD2	TGTGCCACCGGGACTAAGAACACCGGGGAGCTGTTTTTT	CATGTKNTGELFF
TRBV7-8	.	TRBJ1-1	.	TGTGCCAGCAGCTTCGGAGGGTCGCGCACTGAAGCTTTCTTT	CASSFGGSRTEAFF
TRBV29-1	.	TRBJ1-2	.	TGCAGCGTTGGCGGTGGTGTGAATGGCTACACCTTC	CSVGGGVNGYTF
TRBV28	once	TRBJ1-4	.	TGTGCCAGCAGTCGGGACGTTGCAACTAATGAAAAACTGTTTTTT	CASSRDVATNEKLFF
TRBV7-8	.	TRBJ2-7	.	TGTGCCAGCAGCTTAGCGGGAGGAATGCGGAGCCGATACGAGCAGTACTTC	CASSLAGGMRSRYEQYF
TRBV12-3/TRBV12-4	.	TRBJ2-7	.	TGTGCCAGCAGTCTCGACTACTACGAGCAGTACTTC	CASSLDYYEQYF
TRBV5-1	.	TRBJ2-7	.	TGCGCCAGCAGATCTGGCAGGGTCGGTTACGAGCAGTACTTC	CASRSGRVGYEQYF
TRBV7-9	.	TRBJ1-3	TRBD1	TGTGCCAGCAGCTCCTGGGACAGGGGTTCTGGAAACACCATATATTTT	CASSSWDRGSGNTIYF
TRBV14	.	TRBJ2-3	TRBD2	TGTGCCAGCAGCCAAGAACTAGCGGCCAACACAGATACGCAGTATTTT	CASSQELAANTDTQYF